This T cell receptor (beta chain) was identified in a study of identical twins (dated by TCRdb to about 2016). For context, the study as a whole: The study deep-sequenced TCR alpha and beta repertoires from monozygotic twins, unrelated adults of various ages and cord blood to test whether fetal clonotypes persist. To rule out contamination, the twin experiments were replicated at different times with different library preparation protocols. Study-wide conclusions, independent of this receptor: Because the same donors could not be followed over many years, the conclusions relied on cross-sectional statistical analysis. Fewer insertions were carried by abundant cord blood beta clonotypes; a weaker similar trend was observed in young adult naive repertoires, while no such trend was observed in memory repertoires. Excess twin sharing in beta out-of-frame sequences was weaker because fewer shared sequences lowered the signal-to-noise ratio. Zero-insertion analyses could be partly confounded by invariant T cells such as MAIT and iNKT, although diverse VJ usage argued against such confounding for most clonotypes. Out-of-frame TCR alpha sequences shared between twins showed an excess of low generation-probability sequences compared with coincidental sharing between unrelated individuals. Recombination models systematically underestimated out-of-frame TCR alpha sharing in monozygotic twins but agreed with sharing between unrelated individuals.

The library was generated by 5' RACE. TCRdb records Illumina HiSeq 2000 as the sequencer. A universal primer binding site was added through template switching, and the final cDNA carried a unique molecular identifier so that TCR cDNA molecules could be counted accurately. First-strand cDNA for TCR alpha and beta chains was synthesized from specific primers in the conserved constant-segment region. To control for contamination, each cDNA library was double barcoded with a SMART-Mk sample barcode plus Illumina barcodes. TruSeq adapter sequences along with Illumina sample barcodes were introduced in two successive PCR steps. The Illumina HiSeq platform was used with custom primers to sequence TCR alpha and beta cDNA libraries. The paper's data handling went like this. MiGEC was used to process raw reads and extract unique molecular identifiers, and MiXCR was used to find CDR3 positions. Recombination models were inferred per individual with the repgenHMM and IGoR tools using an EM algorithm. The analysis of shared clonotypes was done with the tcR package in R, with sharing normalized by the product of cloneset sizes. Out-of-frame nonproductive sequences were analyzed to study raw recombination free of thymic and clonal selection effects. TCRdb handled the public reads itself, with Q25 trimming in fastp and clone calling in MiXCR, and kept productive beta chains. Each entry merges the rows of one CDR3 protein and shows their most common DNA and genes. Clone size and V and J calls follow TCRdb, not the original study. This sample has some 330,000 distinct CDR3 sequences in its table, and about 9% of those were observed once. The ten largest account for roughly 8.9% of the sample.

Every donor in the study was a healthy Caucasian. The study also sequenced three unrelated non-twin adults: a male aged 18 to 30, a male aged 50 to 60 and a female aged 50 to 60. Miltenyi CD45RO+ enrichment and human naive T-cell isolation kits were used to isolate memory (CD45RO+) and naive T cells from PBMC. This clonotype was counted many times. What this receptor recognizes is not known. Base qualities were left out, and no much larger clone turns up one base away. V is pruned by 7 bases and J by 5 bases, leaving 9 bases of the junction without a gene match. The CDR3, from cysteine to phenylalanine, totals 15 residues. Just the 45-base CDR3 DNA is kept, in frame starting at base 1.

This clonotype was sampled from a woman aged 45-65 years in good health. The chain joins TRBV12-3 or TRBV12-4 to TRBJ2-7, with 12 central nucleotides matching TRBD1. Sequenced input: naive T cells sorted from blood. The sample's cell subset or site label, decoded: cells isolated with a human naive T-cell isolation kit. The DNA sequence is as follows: TGTGCCAGCAAACCCTCCGGGACAGGGGGCAACGAGCAGTACTTC. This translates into CASKPSGTGGNEQYF.